Listed here are 21 T cell receptor beta chains from one sample, sequenced in a study of T cell responses to AZD1222 COVID-19 vaccine. The repertoire was sequenced with immunoSEQ multiplex PCR; TCRdb's copy has only in-frame clones and lacks some. The table lists 75,000 to 100,000 clones, roughly nine tenths of them singletons. This sample comprised peripheral blood, obtained on day 0 of AZD1222 vaccination. The receptors here all came from an adult in good health.

J is TRBJ2-6 and V is TRBV5-5; D call uncertain. This CDR3 is built from 14 residues. Germline V lookup: CDR1 SGHKS, CDR2 YYEKEE (reference sequence). V dropped 4 bases and J dropped 0 bases, with 5 bases sitting between them. Written as DNA, the CDR3 is TGTGCCAGCAGCCGACCCTCTGGGGCCAACGTCCTGACTTTC. Protein: CASSRPSGANVLTF.

The CDR3 region is CSVVVDSYTEAFF. DNA for the CDR3: TGCAGCGTTGTAGTTGACAGCTACACTGAAGCTTTCTTT. V is TRBV29-1 and J is TRBJ1-1; D is perhaps TRBD1 (5 bases). The CDR3 extends over 13 amino acids. CDR1 and CDR2 from the germline V gene are SQVTM and ANQGSEA. Between the trimmed V and J ends, which lost 4 bases and 3 bases, there was a span of 12 bases.

This chain joins TRBV7-3 and TRBJ2-1; D not resolved. Germline CDR1 SGHTA, CDR2 FQGTGA. Trimming stripped 4 bases from V and 4 bases from J, with 8 bases between. The CDR3 totals 13 residues. CDR3 residues: CASSSTAYNEQFF. The CDR3 DNA sequence: TGTGCCAGCAGCTCTACAGCGTACAATGAGCAGTTCTTC.

The chain is built from TRBV4-2 and TRBJ1-2, with a possible D match to TRBD1 (6 bases). Trimming took off 0 bases at V and 2 bases at J, with 10 bases between the two ends. The length of the CDR3 is 15 residues. Germline loops: CDR1 LGHNA, CDR2 YNFKEQ. The chain's CDR3 is CASSQERGRNYGYTF. The CDR3 region has the DNA TGTGCCAGCAGCCAAGAGCGGGGGCGCAACTATGGCTACACCTTC.

The CDR3 sequence: CASSPIGTGYEDEQFF. DNA for the CDR3: TGTGCCAGCTCACCTATTGGGACAGGGTACGAAGATGAGCAGTTCTTC. The genes are TRBV18 and TRBJ2-1; the match to TRBD1 covers 9 bases. V dropped 3 bases and J dropped 8; count of bases not matched to a gene: 11. The V gene's germline CDR1 is KGHSH and CDR2 LQKENI. This CDR3 region has 16 residues.

A few counts support this clone. The CDR3 is CASSWDRGTDTQYF. In DNA form, the CDR3 reads TGTGCCAGCAGCTGGGACAGGGGCACAGATACGCAGTATTTT. The V gene is TRBV5-8, the J gene TRBJ2-3; 9 nucleotides line up with TRBD1. CDR1 and CDR2 (germline): SGHTS, YDEGEE. Trimming removed 3 bases from V and 1 base from J; junction bases left unmatched: 0. The CDR3 runs to 14 residues.

This clone has a single count. The rearrangement uses TRBV7-2 and TRBJ1-2; 9 nucleotides align to TRBD1. V shed 6 bases, J shed 6 bases, and the junction held 8 bases outside the gene matches. The germline V gene has CDR1 SGHTA and CDR2 FQGNSA. CDR3 length: 14 amino acids. This chain's CDR3 is CASRAGTGSDGYTF. The CDR3 bases are TGTGCCAGCAGGGCTGGGACAGGGAGCGATGGCTACACCTTC.

The chain recombines TRBV19 with TRBJ1-5, with a weak D call TRBD1 (5 bases). Germline V CDR1 and CDR2: LNHDA, SQIVND (reference sequence). The CDR3 totals 13 residues. Trimming stripped 6 bases from V and 5 bases from J, with 11 bases between. The DNA for the CDR3 is TGTGCCAGTAGCGGGACCGTGGATCAGCCCCAGCATTTT. It is translated as CASSGTVDQPQHF.

CDR3 in amino acids: CASSRSRVAAYGYTF. CDR3 coding DNA: TGTGCCAGCAGTCGATCGCGGGTAGCCGCCTATGGCTACACCTTC. V usage is TRBV6-6 and J usage is TRBJ1-2; D gene ambiguous. The CDR3 sequence is 15 residues long. The V and J ends lost 5 bases and 4 bases respectively, with 17 bases between them. Looked up from germline, CDR1 is MNHNY and CDR2 is SVGAGI (reference sequence).

J is TRBJ1-6 and V is TRBV6-5, with D uncertain. The CDR3 is 16 residues long. Trimming left V 0 bases short and J 7 bases short, with 13 bases between. Germline lookup yields CDR1 MNHEY and CDR2 SVGAGI. The CDR3 nucleotides read TGTGCCAGCAGTTACTCATCGGGAGTTGGGAATTCACCCCTCCACTTT. This encodes CASSYSSGVGNSPLHF.

For the CDR3, the DNA is TGTGCCAGCAACGGGAATGGCTACACCTTC. It translates to CASNGNGYTF. The chain has TRBV6-5 and TRBJ1-2; D not resolved. CDR1 and CDR2 (germline): MNHEY, SVGAGI. V was pared by 7 bases and J by 6 bases, with 6 bases between. This CDR3 contains 10 residues.

This clone was counted a single time. The rearrangement uses TRBV30 and TRBJ1-1; TRBD1 agrees at 7 bases. The CDR3 contains 15 residues. V lost 6 bases and J lost 1; bases outside the gene matches: 11. Germline V CDR1 and CDR2: GTSNPN, SVGIG (reference sequence). CDR3 in DNA: TGTGCCTGCGACGGACAGGAGGAGAAGAACACTGAAGCTTTCTTT. It is translated as CACDGQEEKNTEAFF.

The gene calls are TRBV7-6 and TRBJ2-3, with TRBD2 matching over 7 bases. The germline V gene encodes CDR1 SGHVS and CDR2 FNYEAQ. The CDR3 covers 15 residues. V shed 6 bases, J shed 2 bases, and the junction held 8 bases outside the gene matches. In DNA, the CDR3 is TGTGCCAGCAGTCCTCTAGCGGTCCTCACAGATACGCAGTATTTT. Amino acids: CASSPLAVLTDTQYF.

This clone was observed a handful of times. This rearrangement joins TRBV6-2 or TRBV6-3 to TRBJ1-1; D ambiguous. The CDR3 sequence is 12 residues long. The V end was cut by 0 bases, the J end by 1 base, with 0 bases between. CDR1 and CDR2 (germline): MNHEY, SVGEGT. The CDR3 loop is CASSYSNTEAFF. The CDR3 DNA is TGTGCCAGCAGTTACTCGAACACTGAAGCTTTCTTT.

The chain employs TRBV5-4 and TRBJ1-1; possible D gene TRBD1, 5 bases. The CDR3 consists of 14 residues. From germline, CDR1 is SGHNT and CDR2 YYREEE (reference sequence). V lost 0 bases and J 5 bases, leaving 11 bases between the germline ends. CDR3 residues: CASSLDRWDTEAFF. The CDR3 nucleotides read TGTGCCAGCAGCTTGGACAGGTGGGATACTGAAGCTTTCTTT.

This clone was recorded a few times. The chain links TRBV6-2 or TRBV6-3 to TRBJ1-2; a weak D match, TRBD1 (5 bases). This CDR3 is 17 amino acids long. CDR1 is MNHEY and CDR2 is SVGEGT in the germline V gene. Trimming took 5 bases from V and 8 from J, leaving 27 bases between them. The CDR3 here is CASSLSSQGPILRGYTF. For the CDR3, the DNA is TGTGCCAGCAGTCTATCCTCTCAGGGCCCAATCCTAAGGGGCTACACCTTC.

This clone was counted only a few times. The V call is TRBV2, the J call TRBJ2-1; TRBD1 or TRBD2 may be the D gene (6 bases each). V was pared by 6 bases and J by 4 bases, with 10 bases between. The CDR3 sequence is 13 residues long. In germline, CDR1 is SNHLY, CDR2 FYNNEI. CDR3 loop: CASRRDKYNEQFF. The CDR3 coding sequence is TGTGCCAGCAGGCGGGACAAGTACAATGAGCAGTTCTTC. Filled out from reference TRBV2 and TRBJ2-1, the complete variable domain reads EPEVTQTPSHQVTQMGQEVILRCVPISNHLYFYWYRQILGQKVEFLVSFYNNEISEKSEIFDDQFSVERPDGSNFTLKIRSTKLEDSAMYFCASRRDKYNEQFFGPGTRLTVL.

This clone was counted once. CDR3 loop: CASSPPYIRDRVSYEQYF. CDR3 bases: TGTGCCAGCTCACCACCCTACATCCGGGACAGGGTCTCCTACGAGCAGTACTTC. The chain links TRBV18 to TRBJ2-7; 9 bases are a match to TRBD1. The ends lost 0 bases at V and 0 bases at J; junction bases unmatched: 9. The CDR3 covers 18 residues. CDR1 is KGHSH, CDR2 LQKENI, per germline.

V and J are TRBV5-1 and TRBJ1-2; possible D gene TRBD1, 5 bases. The CDR3 consists of 14 residues. Germline V CDR1 and CDR2: SGHRS, YFSETQ. Trimming pared 3 bases from V and 6 bases from J, leaving 15 bases between. The CDR3 sequence is CASSSFGGGDGYTF. The DNA for the CDR3 is TGCGCCAGCAGCTCGTTCGGGGGAGGGGATGGCTACACCTTC.

This clone occurred once. The J gene is TRBJ1-2, the V gene TRBV5-6, with unresolved D. The V gene lost 2 bases and the J gene lost 3 bases, with 11 bases spanning the gap. The CDR3 length is 14 residues. Per germline, CDR1 SGHDT and CDR2 YYEEEE. CDR3 in DNA: TGTGCCAGCAGCTTTTTTGCAGTAGACTATGGCTACACCTTC. Translation: CASSFFAVDYGYTF.

This clone occurred a few times. V gene TRBV19 combines with J gene TRBJ2-3; D might be TRBD1 (5 bases). V shed 4 bases and J shed 1 base, with 9 bases lying between them. There are 14 residues in the CDR3. Germline CDR1 reads LNHDA; CDR2 reads SQIVND (reference sequence). DNA for the CDR3: TGTGCCAGTAGTAAGGGGCTACGCACAGATACGCAGTATTTT. Translating gives CASSKGLRTDTQYF.